Listed here are 20 T cell receptor beta chains from one sample, sequenced in a study of regulatory T cells in long-lasting Graves disease. The time point denotes: newly diagnosed GD, antithyroid drugs for less than 3 months. PBMCs were the source of the RNA used for TCR sequencing. Through Arm-PCR of CDR3 regions and iRepertoire HTBI primers, TCR beta libraries were built. Using its own MiXCR run on the multiplex PCR reads, TCRdb lists one record per CDR3 protein. The profile covers some 370,000 distinct CDR3 sequences, with 10% to 15% appearing a single time and over 15% taken by the ten largest. These data also formed part of another study, on T cells in Graves' hyperthyroidism and ophthalmopathy.

Specimen: peripheral blood mononuclear cells (PBMCs), collected at new diagnosis, from a patient treated with antithyroid drugs. Every receptor here comes from a woman aged 18-29 years with Graves disease.

This clonotype has a count of ten or more. The genes are TRBV6-1 and TRBJ2-7, with unresolved D. CDR3 size: 17 residues. The germline V gene encodes CDR1 MNHNS and CDR2 SASEGT. V lost 6 bases, J lost 1 base, and 22 bases lay in between. The CDR3 is CASRHNTPIGHSYEQYF. CDR3 coding DNA: TGTGCCAGCAGGCATAACACACCGATAGGGCATTCCTACGAGCAGTACTTC.

Concerning this clonotype: A much larger clone differs by one base, so this may be a read error. Because it lacks the conserved phenylalanine or tryptophan at the end, this CDR3 is likely a read error. This chain joins TRBV29-1 and TRBJ2-2, with 12 positions matching TRBD2. J lost 0 bases, V lost 4 bases, and 3 bases had no gene match. The CDR3 loop spans 16 amino acids. In germline, CDR1 is SQVTM, CDR2 ANQGSEA. This chain's CDR3 is CSVGLAGVTNTGELFL. In DNA, the CDR3 is TGCAGCGTTGGACTAGCGGGGGTAACGAACACCGGGGAGCTGTTTCTT.

This clonotype has at least ten counts. J is TRBJ2-1 and V is TRBV19, with 8 bases lining up with TRBD1. The junction had 6 bases not matched to a gene; V was cut back by 7 bases and J by 4 bases. Germline V lookup: CDR1 LNHDA, CDR2 SQIVND (reference sequence). CDR3 length: 14 amino acids. The CDR3 nucleotides read TGTGCCAGTACCCTCGGGACAGGTTACAATGAGCAGTTCTTC. It translates to CASTLGTGYNEQFF.

This clonotype has a count of ten or more. The rearrangement uses TRBV27 and TRBJ2-1; 12 nucleotides match TRBD2. Germline assignment: CDR1 MNHEY and CDR2 SMNVEV (reference sequence). V was pared by 5 bases and J by 8 bases, with 13 bases of the junction left unmatched. This CDR3 has 17 residues. The CDR3: CASSTSGGLLVFDEQFF. CDR3 in DNA: TGTGCCAGCAGTACTAGCGGGGGGTTATTGGTGTTCGATGAGCAGTTCTTC.

This clonotype was seen repeatedly, ten times or more. The V and J genes are TRBV2 and TRBJ2-5; D unresolved. The CDR3 length is 13 residues. The germline gives CDR1 SNHLY, CDR2 FYNNEI. V shed 3 bases and J shed 5 bases, with 10 bases lying between them. CDR3 residues: CASSDPPPETQYF. The CDR3, as DNA: TGTGCCAGCAGTGACCCCCCGCCGGAGACCCAGTACTTC. Variable domain in full (rest from reference TRBV2 and TRBJ2-5): EPEVTQTPSHQVTQMGQEVILRCVPISNHLYFYWYRQILGQKVEFLVSFYNNEISEKSEIFDDQFSVERPDGSNFTLKIRSTKLEDSAMYFCASSDPPPETQYFGPGTRLLVL.

This clonotype was detected many times. The chain joins TRBV6-2 or TRBV6-3 to TRBJ2-1; perhaps D is TRBD1 or TRBD2 (5 bases each). V was pared by 0 bases and J by 10 bases, with 13 bases between. This CDR3 contains 14 residues. Germline CDR1 reads MNHEY; CDR2 reads SVGEGT. The CDR3 here is CASSYSGRVREQFF. The CDR3 nucleotides read TGTGCCAGCAGTTACTCGGGACGAGTGCGCGAGCAGTTCTTC.

This sequence joins TRBV19 and TRBJ2-1; D not resolved. Trimming stripped 6 bases from V and 4 bases from J, with 10 bases between. Germline V CDR1 and CDR2: LNHDA, SQIVND (reference sequence). The CDR3 consists of 13 residues. The CDR3 DNA reads TGTGCCAGTAGCTGGAGATCTTACAATGAGCAGTTCTTC. The encoded protein is CASSWRSYNEQFF.

This clonotype was recorded a few times. The chain couples TRBV12-3 or TRBV12-4 to TRBJ1-2, with 8 nucleotides matching TRBD1. With 5 bases clipped from V and 8 bases from J, the junction kept 13 bases outside the gene matches. The CDR3 is 15 amino acids. The CDR3 is CASSTRTGWSVGYTF. DNA for the CDR3: TGTGCCAGCAGTACTAGGACAGGGTGGTCAGTGGGCTACACCTTC.

The CDR3 spells CASSLWTGTDILNYGYTF. The CDR3 DNA reads TGTGCCAGCAGCTTATGGACGGGGACAGATATTTTAAACTATGGCTACACCTTC. The chain joins TRBV7-9 to TRBJ1-2; 7 bases align to TRBD1. V gave up 2 bases and J gave up 2 bases; unmatched junction bases: 14. The CDR3 spans 18 residues. Germline values: CDR1 SEHNR, CDR2 FQNEAQ (reference sequence).

Ten or more counts support this clonotype. The rearrangement uses TRBV30 and TRBJ2-1; D gene unclear. Germline V gene sequence: CDR1 GTSNPN, CDR2 SVGIG (reference sequence). The CDR3 consists of 13 residues. Trimming stripped 0 bases from V and 10 bases from J, with 13 bases between. CDR3 in amino acids: CAWSVSGRAEQFF. The CDR3 nucleotides read TGTGCCTGGAGTGTCTCTGGTAGGGCCGAGCAGTTCTTC.

This clonotype was observed at least ten times. The chain uses TRBV29-1 and TRBJ1-1, with D hard to call. Per germline, CDR1 SQVTM and CDR2 ANQGSEA. Deletions cut 3 bases from V and 3 bases from J, with 14 bases between. This CDR3 spans 14 amino acids. CDR3 sequence (DNA): TGCAGCGTTGATTCACGGCAGGTCGACACTGAAGCTTTCTTT. It encodes CSVDSRQVDTEAFF.

Many counts were recorded for this clonotype. The genes are TRBV14 and TRBJ2-1; no definite D call. Germline values: CDR1 SGHDN, CDR2 FVKESK. Deletions cut 0 bases from V and 2 bases from J, with 5 bases between. The CDR3 has 14 amino acids. The CDR3 is CASSQEGAYNEQFF. DNA of the CDR3: TGTGCCAGCAGCCAAGAAGGTGCCTACAATGAGCAGTTCTTC.

V gene TRBV4-2 combines with J gene TRBJ2-3, with D maybe TRBD2 (5 bases). With 1 base removed from V and 3 bases from J, the gap between germline ends came to 23 bases. The CDR3 extends over 19 amino acids. The germline V gene encodes CDR1 LGHNA and CDR2 YNFKEQ. The CDR3 region is CASSQAVPEYHSGTDTQYF. The DNA of the CDR3 is TGTGCCAGCAGCCAAGCAGTTCCGGAATATCACTCGGGGACAGATACGCAGTATTTT.

The rearrangement joins TRBV12-3 or TRBV12-4 to TRBJ2-4; D gene ambiguous. The CDR3 runs to 16 residues. V shed 2 bases and J shed 0 bases, with 11 bases lying between them. Here the CDR3 DNA reads TGTGCCAGCAGTTTACTTAGGGTGGGAGCCAAAAACATTCAGTACTTC. It specifies CASSLLRVGAKNIQYF.

Here the CDR3 reads CASSEEPRYNEQFF. Written as DNA, the CDR3 is TGCGCCAGCAGCGAAGAACCGCGGTACAATGAGCAGTTCTTC. This chain connects TRBV5-1 to TRBJ2-1; D uncertain. The V end was cut by 4 bases, the J end by 4 bases, with 12 bases between. The CDR3 consists of 14 residues. Germline V lookup: CDR1 SGHRS, CDR2 YFSETQ. Drawing the rest from reference TRBV5-1 and TRBJ2-1, the complete variable domain is KAGVTQTPRYLIKTRGQQVTLSCSPISGHRSVSWYQQTPGQGLQFLFEYFSETQRNKGNFPGRFSGRQFSNSRSEMNVSTLELGDSALYLCASSEEPRYNEQFFGPGTRLTVL.

This clonotype was counted many times. V is TRBV6-5 and J is TRBJ1-5, with D unresolved. The CDR3 extends over 15 amino acids. The V gene's germline CDR1 is MNHEY and CDR2 SVGAGI. V was clipped by 2 bases and J by 3 bases, with 11 bases between them. The CDR3 loop reads CASSYGVRLNQPQHF. The CDR3, as DNA: TGTGCCAGCAGTTACGGCGTTCGGCTCAATCAGCCCCAGCATTTT.

This clonotype was picked up many times. This rearrangement joins TRBV6-1 to TRBJ1-1; tentatively, D is TRBD1 (6 bases). CDR1 and CDR2 from the germline V gene are MNHNS and SASEGT. CDR3 size: 13 residues. V was clipped by 10 bases and J by 6 bases, with 18 bases between them. As DNA, the CDR3 is TGTGCCACCAAGGTTGGGGGCGCGGCTGAAGCTTTCTTT. It codes for CATKVGGAAEAFF.

This clonotype occurred many times. The V and J genes are TRBV10-3 and TRBJ2-1; no clear D gene. The CDR3 sequence is 13 residues long. Germline V CDR1 and CDR2: ENHRY, SYGVKD. V was clipped by 10 bases and J by 7 bases, with 17 bases between them. In DNA, the CDR3 is TGTGCCACGGCAAGGGTAAACCCGAATGAGCAGTTCTTC. This translates into CATARVNPNEQFF.

This clonotype appeared many times. The V and J genes are TRBV6-2 or TRBV6-3 and TRBJ2-1, with 9 bases that match TRBD2. Trimming cost V 3 bases and J 8 bases; bases outside gene matches: 8. Germline CDR1 is MNHEY and CDR2 is SVGEGT. The CDR3 consists of 15 residues. CDR3 bases: TGTGCCAGCAGTTATAAGCGGGAGGCTCTCGATGAGCAGTTCTTC. Translated, it gives CASSYKREALDEQFF.

This clonotype came up many times. CDR3 sequence: CASKEMREVVGTQYF. The CDR3 nucleotides read TGTGCCAGCAAAGAGATGAGGGAAGTAGTCGGGACCCAGTACTTC. The genes are TRBV12-3 or TRBV12-4 and TRBJ2-5; perhaps TRBD2 as D (5 bases). V was shortened by 7 bases and J by 7 bases, with 22 bases between the two germline ends. The CDR3 loop spans 15 amino acids.